These 25 T cell receptor beta chains came from one sample sequenced in a study of lymphopenia after photon versus proton radiotherapy. The data were produced by immunoSEQ multiplex PCR, yet TCRdb's version contains in-frame clones alone and is incomplete. The sample consists of about 33,000 clones, roughly 90% of them appearing once. This specimen was peripheral blood, taken from a patient treated with photon-based radiotherapy. The receptors shown here come from a woman between 45 and 65 years old with pancreatic cancer.

V is TRBV21-1 and J is TRBJ2-7; TRBD2 is taken as the D call from the table, unchecked against the DNA. TRBV21-1 is listed as a pseudogene. The CDR3 is 15 amino acids. The CDR3 loop reads CASSKGQREGYEQYF. The DNA of the CDR3 is TGTGCCAGCAGCAAAGGACAGCGGGAGGGCTACGAGCAGTACTTC.

The gene calls are TRBV9 and TRBJ1-1; the D is unclear. V was shortened by 3 bases and J by 5 bases, with 8 bases between the two germline ends. The length of the CDR3 is 12 residues. The germline V gene encodes CDR1 SGDLS and CDR2 YYNGEE. CDR3 bases: TGTGCCAGCAGCGCCGTCGGTACTGAAGCTTTCTTT. Its translation: CASSAVGTEAFF.

This clone was detected once. This chain joins TRBV18 and TRBJ1-6; 7 bases match TRBD1. Unmatched junction bases numbered 9, after V lost 3 bases and J lost 7 bases. The germline V gene encodes CDR1 KGHSH and CDR2 LQKENI. This CDR3 has 16 residues. The CDR3: CASSPLQGSGNSPLHF. CDR3 bases: TGTGCCAGCTCACCCTTACAGGGGTCGGGGAATTCACCCCTCCACTTT.

V is TRBV11-3 and J is TRBJ2-2; possibly TRBD2 for D (5 bases). V shed 1 base and J shed 8 bases, with 14 bases lying between them. The CDR3 totals 15 residues. CDR1 is SGHNT and CDR2 is YENEEA in the germline V gene. In DNA, the CDR3 is TGTGCCAGCAGCTTAGGTGGGCCGAGGGATGGGGAGCTGTTTTTT. Protein sequence: CASSLGGPRDGELFF.

Concerning this clone itself: The junction departs from germline at one end; a sequencing error may be responsible. CDR3 DNA: TGTGCCAGCAGTGTACAGGGGAGGGCGATATTT. Encoded protein: CASSVQGRAIF. The chain links TRBV28 to TRBJ1-4; 7 bases align to TRBD1. The CDR3 extends over 11 amino acids. Germline CDR1 MDHEN, CDR2 SYDVKM.

This chain joins TRBV11-2 and TRBJ2-7, with D perhaps matching TRBD1 or TRBD2 (5 bases each). Trimming left V 5 bases short and J 4 bases short, with 30 bases between. This CDR3 has 19 residues. Germline V gene data show CDR1 as SGHAT and CDR2 as FQNNGV. The CDR3 DNA is TGTGCCAGCAGCCCTGCCCTGAGGGGCCTGCTCAAAAAAGTATACGAGCAGTACTTC. Translated: CASSPALRGLLKKVYEQYF.

The chain carries TRBV14 and TRBJ1-2; 8 bases align to TRBD1. Germline values: CDR1 SGHDN, CDR2 FVKESK. This CDR3 is 13 amino acids long. V was pared by 5 bases and J by 2 bases, with 1 base of the junction left unmatched. The CDR3 protein is CASSWTGNYGYTF. CDR3 DNA sequence: TGTGCCAGCAGCTGGACAGGGAACTATGGCTACACCTTC.

The rearrangement uses TRBV9 and TRBJ1-3; possible D gene TRBD1, 6 bases. The CDR3 consists of 17 residues. The germline CDR1 and CDR2 sequences are SGDLS and YYNGEE. The V end was cut by 0 bases, the J end by 0 bases, with 13 bases between. CDR3 in DNA: TGTGCCAGCAGCGTAGTCTCAGGGGCCCCCTCTGGAAACACCATATATTTT. As protein: CASSVVSGAPSGNTIYF.

The genes are TRBV5-6 and TRBJ2-7, with D possibly matching TRBD1 (5 bases). The V and J ends lost 4 bases and 3 bases respectively, with 14 bases between them. The CDR3 is made up of 14 amino acids. The germline V gene encodes CDR1 SGHDT and CDR2 YYEEEE. CDR3 sequence: CASSPGHGNYEQYF. The DNA for the CDR3 is TGTGCCAGCAGCCCTGGACACGGAAACTACGAGCAGTACTTC.

The rearrangement joins TRBV10-3 to TRBJ1-5; 11 bases are shared with TRBD1. The V gene's germline CDR1 is ENHRY and CDR2 SYGVKD. The CDR3 is 16 residues long. J gave up 2 bases and V 6 bases, and 6 bases lay outside the gene matches. The CDR3 spells CAISGQGAGGNQPQHF. The CDR3 DNA sequence: TGTGCCATCAGCGGACAGGGGGCGGGCGGCAATCAGCCCCAGCATTTT.

This chain links TRBV27 with TRBJ2-1; TRBD1 matches 9 bases. This CDR3 spans 15 amino acids. The V gene end was trimmed by 2 bases and the J gene end by 8 bases; junction bases not matched to a gene: 7. Germline assignment: CDR1 MNHEY and CDR2 SMNVEV (reference sequence). The CDR3 reads CASSLVGQGFDEQFF. The CDR3 DNA is TGTGCCAGCAGTTTAGTAGGACAGGGGTTCGATGAGCAGTTCTTC.

The J gene is TRBJ2-7, the V gene TRBV7-6; 8 bases align to TRBD2. V was clipped by 1 base and J by 3 bases; unmatched bases: 8. The CDR3 sequence is 16 residues long. CDR1 and CDR2 from the germline V gene are SGHVS and FNYEAQ. The CDR3 loop is CASSLGVAGPLYEQYF. Here the CDR3 DNA reads TGTGCCAGCAGCTTAGGAGTAGCGGGACCACTCTACGAGCAGTACTTC.

The chain couples TRBV18 to TRBJ2-3, with D unresolved. Germline CDR1 KGHSH, CDR2 LQKENI. CDR3 length: 16 residues. V lost 3 bases to trimming and J lost 0 bases, with 13 bases between them. The CDR3 coding sequence is TGTGCCAGCTCACCCCTAAAGTTTTATAGCACAGATACGCAGTATTTT. It specifies CASSPLKFYSTDTQYF.

V and J are TRBV9 and TRBJ2-2; possibly TRBD2 for D (5 bases). V was shortened by 0 bases and J by 5 bases, with 11 bases between the two germline ends. Germline values: CDR1 SGDLS, CDR2 YYNGEE. This CDR3 has 15 amino acids. The CDR3 spells CASSVEASLTGELFF. The CDR3 DNA reads TGTGCCAGCAGCGTAGAGGCTAGCTTGACCGGGGAGCTGTTTTTT.

The chain uses TRBV9 and TRBJ2-2, with TRBD1 identical over 8 bases. Germline CDR1 and CDR2: SGDLS and YYNGEE. V lost 3 bases and J lost 5; bases outside the gene matches: 18. This CDR3 is built from 19 residues. The CDR3 DNA reads as TGTGCCAGCAGCGAATCTAGGACAGGGAAGGGTTCTTCGACCGGGGAGCTGTTTTTT. The encoded protein is CASSESRTGKGSSTGELFF.

The V call is TRBV6-5, the J call TRBJ2-1; D might be TRBD2 (6 bases). Germline V CDR1 and CDR2: MNHEY, SVGAGI. Trimming shortened V by 1 base and J by 4 bases, and 14 bases separated the two germline ends. The CDR3 is 16 residues long. CDR3 sequence: CASSYYGTGRYNEQFF. CDR3 bases: TGTGCCAGCAGTTACTACGGGACTGGTAGATACAATGAGCAGTTCTTC.

This clone came up once. The J gene is TRBJ1-5, the V gene TRBV19; 10 bases agree with TRBD1. Per the germline V gene, CDR1 is LNHDA and CDR2 is SQIVND (reference sequence). This CDR3 comprises 16 residues. The V segment lost 7 bases and the J segment 6 bases; nucleotides outside the gene matches: 12. The CDR3 protein is CASTIGDRGRGQPQHF. The CDR3 DNA sequence: TGTGCCAGTACCATAGGGGACAGGGGCCGAGGTCAGCCCCAGCATTTT.

This clone was recorded once. V usage is TRBV27 and J usage is TRBJ2-2; D unresolved. Trimming removed 0 bases at V and 5 bases at J, with 13 bases between. The CDR3 has 16 residues. The germline gives CDR1 MNHEY, CDR2 SMNVEV (reference sequence). The CDR3 DNA reads TGTGCCAGCAGTTTATCGCCGGTGCAGCCGACCGGGGAGCTGTTTTTT. Translated: CASSLSPVQPTGELFF.

This clone was counted a single time. The chain combines TRBV28 with TRBJ1-2; weak D call: TRBD1 (6 bases). In germline, CDR1 is MDHEN, CDR2 SYDVKM. The CDR3 is 15 residues long. Between the trimmed V and J ends, which lost 4 bases and 2 bases, there was a span of 14 bases. As DNA, the CDR3 is TGTGCCAGCAGTTCCAGGGGTGAGGGCAACTATGGCTACACCTTC. It yields the protein CASSSRGEGNYGYTF.

This chain connects TRBV28 to TRBJ2-7, with a tentative D call TRBD2 (5 bases). This CDR3 is built from 16 residues. Germline V gives CDR1 MDHEN, CDR2 SYDVKM. V gave up 4 bases and J gave up 0 bases, with 16 bases separating them. The CDR3 nucleotides are TGTGCCAGCAGTTCGCCCTTTGAGGGAGTCTCCTACGAGCAGTACTTC. This translates into CASSSPFEGVSYEQYF.

This rearrangement joins TRBV6-5 to TRBJ2-7, with TRBD2 matching 7 bases. There are 14 residues in the CDR3. The V segment lost 5 bases and the J segment 2 bases; nucleotides outside the gene matches: 6. The germline CDR1 and CDR2 sequences are MNHEY and SVGAGI. The CDR3 nucleotides read TGTGCCAGCAGTAAAGGACTAGGGACCTACGAGCAGTACTTC. Its protein product is CASSKGLGTYEQYF.

This chain joins TRBV11-3 and TRBJ2-1; TRBD2 agrees at 10 bases. V dropped 4 bases and J dropped 0; count of bases not matched to a gene: 12. The CDR3 spans 19 residues. Germline V lookup: CDR1 SGHNT, CDR2 YENEEA. Written as DNA, the CDR3 is TGTGCCAGCAGCTCGCGAAAAAGCGGGAGGGCCGGCTCCTACAATGAGCAGTTCTTC. It codes for CASSSRKSGRAGSYNEQFF.

This rearrangement joins TRBV4-2 to TRBJ2-3, with D perhaps TRBD1 (6 bases). The CDR3 covers 15 residues. The germline V gene encodes CDR1 LGHNA and CDR2 YNFKEQ. V gave up 2 bases and J gave up 4 bases, with 13 bases separating them. The DNA of the CDR3 is TGTGCCAGCAGCCAACTCAGGACAGCACCAGATACGCAGTATTTT. Its protein is CASSQLRTAPDTQYF.

The V call is TRBV6-1, the J call TRBJ2-2, with 11 positions matching TRBD2. The J segment lost 6 bases and the V segment lost 0 bases, leaving 6 bases of the junction unmatched. Germline CDR1 is MNHNS and CDR2 is SASEGT. The CDR3 sequence is 17 residues long. CDR3 loop: CASSEAPLAGVPGELFF. For the CDR3, the DNA is TGTGCCAGCAGTGAAGCGCCACTAGCGGGAGTACCCGGGGAGCTGTTTTTT.

This chain joins TRBV29-1 and TRBJ2-1; 7 bases map to TRBD2. Trimming removed 3 bases from V and 3 bases from J; junction bases left unmatched: 2. The CDR3 length is 13 residues. Germline V lookup: CDR1 SQVTM, CDR2 ANQGSEA. The CDR3 DNA reads TGCAGCGTTGAGGGGGGGGACTACAATGAGCAGTTCTTC. Translation: CSVEGGDYNEQFF.